The 16 T cell receptor beta chains below come from one sample, sequenced in a study of shared clonotypes between healthy human individuals. Sequenced by immunoSEQ multiplex PCR; TCRdb stores in-frame clones only, minus some. The sample lists over 400,000 clones, 81% occurring once. Sequenced input: PBMCs. All receptors derive from a woman in her thirties or forties in good health. Some clones in this sample may be carry-over from other donors' samples.

J is TRBJ2-5 and V is TRBV11-2; 8 bases are a match to TRBD1. The CDR3 length is 15 residues. Germline assignment: CDR1 SGHAT and CDR2 FQNNGV. The V gene end was trimmed by 6 bases and the J gene end by 0 bases; junction bases not matched to a gene: 6. CDR3 DNA sequence: TGTGCCAGCAGAATCGGGACAGGTAACCAAGAGACCCAGTACTTC. It is translated as CASRIGTGNQETQYF. The complete variable domain, with remaining parts taken from reference TRBV11-2 and TRBJ2-5, reads EAGVAQSPRYKIIEKRQSVAFWCNPISGHATLYWYQQILGQGPKLLIQFQNNGVVDDSQLPKDRFSAERLKGVDSTLKIQPAKLEDSAVYLCASRIGTGNQETQYFGPGTRLLVL.

The rearrangement uses TRBV5-1 and TRBJ2-1; 12 nucleotides align to TRBD2. This CDR3 is built from 15 residues. The V gene end was trimmed by 4 bases and the J gene end by 7 bases; junction bases not matched to a gene: 6. CDR1 is SGHRS, CDR2 YFSETQ, per germline. The DNA for the CDR3 is TGCGCCAGCAGCCTAGCGGGAGGGCCTGGGAATGAGCAGTTCTTC. Translating it yields CASSLAGGPGNEQFF.

The genes are TRBV7-9 and TRBJ2-2, with D hard to call. From germline, CDR1 is SEHNR and CDR2 FQNEAQ (reference sequence). V was trimmed by 1 base and J by 3 bases, leaving 12 bases between them. CDR3 length: 16 amino acids. The CDR3 is CASSLGRRVHTGELFF. DNA for the CDR3: TGTGCCAGCAGCTTAGGACGACGGGTTCACACCGGGGAGCTGTTTTTT.

Concerning this clone: With a far larger clone one base away, a read error is the likely cause. The CDR3 sequence: CASSKGVGYGQYF. In DNA, the CDR3 is TGTGCCAGCAGCAAAGGGGTCGGGTACGGGCAGTACTTC. The chain joins TRBV21-1 to TRBJ2-7; TRBD2, as called in the table, went unchecked against the DNA. TRBV21-1 is a recognized pseudogene. The CDR3 sequence is 13 residues long.

This clone occurred many times. The chain uses TRBV6-4 and TRBJ1-5; no firm D call. CDR3 size: 14 residues. Trimming removed 3 bases at V and 2 bases at J, with 8 bases between. The germline gives CDR1 MRHNA, CDR2 SNTAGT. DNA of the CDR3: TGTGCCAGCAGTGATGGAGGAGGCAATCAGCCCCAGCATTTT. Translating gives CASSDGGGNQPQHF.

This clone was picked up one time. The chain is built from TRBV7-2 and TRBJ2-2; 8 positions match TRBD2. The junction had 18 bases not matched to a gene; V was cut back by 7 bases and J by 8 bases. The V gene's germline CDR1 is SGHTA and CDR2 FQGNSA. The CDR3 is 17 residues long. CDR3 sequence (DNA): TGTGCCAGCACTCCCAAGGGGCAGCGGGAGTTAGAGGGGGAGCTGTTTTTT. Translating gives CASTPKGQRELEGELFF. The whole variable domain, remainder taken from reference TRBV7-2 and TRBJ2-2, is GAGVSQSPSNKVTEKGKDVELRCDPISGHTALYWYRQSLGQGLEFLIYFQGNSAPDKSGLPSDRFSAERTGGSVSTLTIQRTQQEDSAVYLCASTPKGQRELEGELFFGEGSRLTVL.

The rearrangement joins TRBV19 to TRBJ2-2; 8 nucleotides line up with TRBD2. The CDR3 covers 16 residues. Germline trimming cut 4 bases from V and 4 bases from J; bases unmatched to any gene: 8. CDR1 LNHDA and CDR2 SQIVND come from the germline V gene (reference sequence). The CDR3 protein is CASSTQSGSVTGELFF. In nucleotides, the CDR3 is TGTGCCAGTAGTACACAAAGCGGGAGTGTCACCGGGGAGCTGTTTTTT.

The rearrangement uses TRBV4-1 and TRBJ2-3, with TRBD2 matching over 10 bases. From germline, CDR1 is MGHRA and CDR2 YSYEKL. This CDR3 comprises 16 residues. V was clipped by 1 base and J by 5 bases; unmatched bases: 6. The CDR3: CASSQVASGSGDTQYF. CDR3 DNA sequence: TGCGCCAGCAGCCAAGTCGCTAGCGGGAGCGGAGATACGCAGTATTTT.

Remarks on this clone: A far larger clone is off by one base, so a read error is likely. The rearrangement uses TRBV30 and TRBJ1-2, with D hard to call. The CDR3 spans 12 residues. V was cut by 6 bases and J by 2 bases, with 10 bases left in between. Germline V CDR1 and CDR2: GTSNPN, SVGIG (reference sequence). This CDR3 is CACSDGNYGYTF. The CDR3, as DNA: TGTGCCTGTAGCGACGGAAACTATGGCTACACCTTC.

This rearrangement joins TRBV7-3 to TRBJ2-2; TRBD2 aligns across 10 bases. The germline V gene has CDR1 SGHTA and CDR2 FQGTGA. V lost 2 bases, J lost 4 bases, and 13 bases stayed unmatched. The CDR3 contains 19 residues. The CDR3 coding sequence is TGTGCCAGCAGCTTACTCGGACTAGCGGACCCTTATAGCACCGGGGAGCTGTTTTTT. Protein: CASSLLGLADPYSTGELFF.

This chain connects TRBV2 to TRBJ2-1, with 14 positions matching TRBD2. The CDR3 covers 14 residues. CDR1 is SNHLY and CDR2 is FYNNEI in the germline V gene. Trimming at V came to 4 bases and at J to 9 bases, leaving 2 bases not matched to a gene. The CDR3 DNA is TGTGCCAGCAGTGGGACTAGCGGGAGGACTGAGCAGTTCTTC. Protein product: CASSGTSGRTEQFF.

A remark on this clone: This sample also contains other DNA sequences that code for the same CDR3. The V call is TRBV28, the J call TRBJ1-3, with D possibly TRBD1 on 5 matching bases. The CDR3 totals 13 residues. Trimming removed 3 bases from V and 3 bases from J, with 6 bases in between. Germline loops: CDR1 MDHEN, CDR2 SYDVKM. CDR3 residues: CASSLGGGNTIYF. CDR3 DNA: TGTGCCAGCAGTTTGGGGGGTGGAAACACCATATATTTT. Full variable domain (remainder filled in from reference TRBV28 and TRBJ1-3): DVKVTQSSRYLVKRTGEKVFLECVQDMDHENMFWYRQDPGLGLRLIYFSYDVKMKEKGDIPEGYSVSREKKERFSLILESASTNQTSMYLCASSLGGGNTIYFGEGSWLTVV.

This chain uses TRBV19 with TRBJ1-2; D uncertain. Germline lookup yields CDR1 LNHDA and CDR2 SQIVND (reference sequence). Trimming cost V 2 bases and J 4 bases, with 11 bases left between them. The CDR3 contains 14 residues. Written as DNA, the CDR3 is TGTGCCAGTAGTATACAGAGCGATCGCTATGGCTACACCTTC. Its translation is CASSIQSDRYGYTF.

Remarks on this clone: Other nucleotide sequences in the sample specify the same CDR3. The rearrangement joins TRBV7-2 to TRBJ2-1; D uncertain. Germline CDR1 reads SGHTA; CDR2 reads FQGNSA. Trimming pared 0 bases from V and 9 bases from J, leaving 3 bases between. The CDR3 totals 11 residues. CDR3 protein: CASSLALEQFF. The CDR3 DNA follows: TGTGCCAGCAGCTTAGCCCTTGAGCAGTTCTTC.

As to this clone: The junction differs from germline at one of its ends, possibly a read error. Other DNA sequences within the sample encode an identical CDR3. The genes are TRBV7-9 and TRBJ1-1; TRBD1 might be the D (5 bases). The CDR3 is made up of 12 amino acids. Germline CDR1 is SEHNR and CDR2 is FQNEAQ (reference sequence). The CDR3 here is CASSTGPTEAFF. The CDR3 DNA follows: TGTGCCAGCAGCACAGGACCCACTGAGGCTTTCTTT. The whole variable domain, remainder taken from reference TRBV7-9 and TRBJ1-1, is DTGVSQNPRHKITKRGQNVTFRCDPISEHNRLYWYRQTLGQGPEFLTYFQNEAQLEKSRLLSDRFSAERPKGSFSTLEIQRTEQGDSAMYLCASSTGPTEAFFGQGTRLTVV.

J is TRBJ2-7 and V is TRBV6-5; a possible D gene is TRBD2 (7 bases). In germline, CDR1 is MNHEY, CDR2 SVGAGI. The V and J ends lost 5 bases and 6 bases respectively, with 20 bases between them. The CDR3 spans 15 residues. The CDR3 DNA reads TGTGCCAGCAGTCCCCTACGGGGGGCTGTATCCGAGCAGTACTTC. This codes for CASSPLRGAVSEQYF.